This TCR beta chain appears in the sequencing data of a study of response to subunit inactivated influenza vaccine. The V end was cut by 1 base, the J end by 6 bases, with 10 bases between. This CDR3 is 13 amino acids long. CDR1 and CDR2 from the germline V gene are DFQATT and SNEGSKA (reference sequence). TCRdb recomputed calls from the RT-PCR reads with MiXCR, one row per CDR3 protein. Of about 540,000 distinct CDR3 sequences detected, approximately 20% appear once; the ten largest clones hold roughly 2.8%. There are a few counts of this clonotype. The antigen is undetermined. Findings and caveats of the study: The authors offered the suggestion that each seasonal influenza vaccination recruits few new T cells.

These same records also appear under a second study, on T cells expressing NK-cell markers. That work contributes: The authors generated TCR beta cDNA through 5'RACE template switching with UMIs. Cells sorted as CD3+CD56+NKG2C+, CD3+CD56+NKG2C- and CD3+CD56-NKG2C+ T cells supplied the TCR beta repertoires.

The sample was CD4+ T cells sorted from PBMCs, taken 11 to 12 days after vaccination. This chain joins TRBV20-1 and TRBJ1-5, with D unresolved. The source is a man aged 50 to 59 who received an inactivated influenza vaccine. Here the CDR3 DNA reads TGCAGTGCTAGAGGGGGTCCCGGTCAGCCCCAGCATTTT. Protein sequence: CSARGGPGQPQHF.